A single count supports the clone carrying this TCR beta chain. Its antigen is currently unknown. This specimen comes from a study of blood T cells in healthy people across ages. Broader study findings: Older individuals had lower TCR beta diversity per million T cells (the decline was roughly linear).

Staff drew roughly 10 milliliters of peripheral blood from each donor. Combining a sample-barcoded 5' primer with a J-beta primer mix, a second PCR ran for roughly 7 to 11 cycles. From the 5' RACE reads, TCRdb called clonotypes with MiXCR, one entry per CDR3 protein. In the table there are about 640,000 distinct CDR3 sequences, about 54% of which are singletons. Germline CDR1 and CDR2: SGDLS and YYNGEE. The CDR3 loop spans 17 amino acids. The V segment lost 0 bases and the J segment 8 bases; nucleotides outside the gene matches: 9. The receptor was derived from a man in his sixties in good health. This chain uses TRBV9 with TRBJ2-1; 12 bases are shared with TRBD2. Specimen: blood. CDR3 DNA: TGTGCCAGCAGCGTAGGGCTAGCGGGGGGGTTCAGGGATGAGCAGTTCTTC. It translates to CASSVGLAGGFRDEQFF.